These 22 T cell receptor beta chains were all obtained from the same sample, sequenced in a study of blood T cell repertoires in COVID-19. Sequencing was performed with immunoSEQ multiplex PCR; in TCRdb, only in-frame clones are kept and a portion is missing. The sample shows some 290,000 clones, roughly nine tenths of them seen only once. The sequencing sample was made of peripheral blood. These receptors came from a woman aged 25 to 45 with COVID-19, enrolled during active disease.

This clone was seen only once. This rearrangement joins TRBV5-6 to TRBJ1-1; 10 nucleotides align to TRBD1. The CDR3 length is 14 residues. With 3 bases clipped from V and 4 bases from J, the junction kept 3 bases outside the gene matches. Germline CDR1 is SGHDT and CDR2 is YYEEEE. The CDR3 DNA reads as TGTGCCAGCAGCTGGGGGACAGGGGCCACTGAAGCTTTCTTT. It is translated as CASSWGTGATEAFF.

The chain recombines TRBV11-1 with TRBJ1-2; maybe TRBD1 (5 bases). This CDR3 is built from 13 residues. CDR1 and CDR2 from the germline V gene are SGHAT and FQDESV (reference sequence). The V end lost 6 bases, the J end lost 6 bases, and 14 bases lay between the germline ends. Here the CDR3 reads CASRRGGTNGYTF. The CDR3, as DNA: TGTGCCAGCAGACGGGGCGGGACGAATGGCTACACCTTC. Full variable domain (remainder filled in from reference TRBV11-1 and TRBJ1-2): EAEVAQSPRYKITEKSQAVAFWCDPISGHATLYWYRQILGQGPELLVQFQDESVVDDSQLPKDRFSAERLKGVDSTLKIQPAELGDSAMYLCASRRGGTNGYTFGSGTRLTVV.

This clone was picked up a small number of times. The same CDR3 also results from other DNA sequences found in this sample. This chain joins TRBV18 and TRBJ2-5; no firm D call. V was shortened by 6 bases and J by 1 base, with 3 bases between the two germline ends. Germline CDR1 KGHSH, CDR2 LQKENI. This CDR3 spans 11 amino acids. The CDR3: CASSRQETQYF. Written as DNA, the CDR3 is TGTGCCAGCTCCCGCCAAGAGACCCAGTACTTC.

This clone was seen a single time. The V gene is TRBV11-2, the J gene TRBJ1-4; no firm D call. Germline V CDR1 and CDR2: SGHAT, FQNNGV. The V and J ends lost 1 base and 3 bases respectively, with 12 bases between them. This CDR3 region has 16 residues. The chain's CDR3 is CASSLGFQLPNEKLFF. DNA of the CDR3: TGTGCCAGCAGCTTAGGGTTTCAGTTACCTAATGAAAAACTGTTTTTT. The full variable domain, its missing parts supplied by reference TRBV11-2 and TRBJ1-4, is EAGVAQSPRYKIIEKRQSVAFWCNPISGHATLYWYQQILGQGPKLLIQFQNNGVVDDSQLPKDRFSAERLKGVDSTLKIQPAKLEDSAVYLCASSLGFQLPNEKLFFGSGTQLSVL.

V usage is TRBV10-2 and J usage is TRBJ2-5; the match to TRBD2 covers 7 bases. CDR3 length: 15 amino acids. Germline V CDR1 and CDR2: WSHSY, SAAADI. J was trimmed by 2 bases and V by 2 bases; bases with no gene match: 5. The CDR3 DNA sequence: TGCGCCAGCAGTGAGGCGGGACTATTTCAAGAGACCCAGTACTTC. This translates into CASSEAGLFQETQYF.

This chain connects TRBV5-1 to TRBJ1-2; unclear D gene. The CDR3 is 17 amino acids. Per the germline V gene, CDR1 is SGHRS and CDR2 is YFSETQ. V lost 4 bases and J 1 base, leaving 20 bases between the germline ends. The CDR3 here is CASSPRGGGTFNYGYTF. The CDR3 DNA follows: TGCGCCAGCAGCCCCCGCGGTGGCGGAACATTTAACTATGGCTACACCTTC.

A single count supports this clone. DNA of the CDR3: TGCGCCAGCAGCTGGACAGGGGGGGAAAACGAGCAGTACTTC. Amino acid sequence: CASSWTGGENEQYF. The J gene is TRBJ2-7, the V gene TRBV5-1, with TRBD1 identical over 10 bases. This CDR3 contains 14 residues. Trimming cost V 3 bases and J 5 bases; bases outside gene matches: 5. The germline V gene encodes CDR1 SGHRS and CDR2 YFSETQ. Based on the CDR3 plus reference TRBV5-1 and TRBJ2-7, the full variable domain is KAGVTQTPRYLIKTRGQQVTLSCSPISGHRSVSWYQQTPGQGLQFLFEYFSETQRNKGNFPGRFSGRQFSNSRSEMNVSTLELGDSALYLCASSWTGGENEQYFGPGTRLTVT.

The sample holds a few counts of this clone. V usage is TRBV5-1 and J usage is TRBJ1-5; TRBD1 aligns across 9 bases. Germline V lookup: CDR1 SGHRS, CDR2 YFSETQ. The J segment lost 3 bases and the V segment lost 4 bases, leaving 2 bases of the junction unmatched. This CDR3 is built from 14 residues. The chain's CDR3 is CASSNRGHNQPQHF. The CDR3 DNA is TGCGCCAGCAGCAACAGGGGGCACAATCAGCCCCAGCATTTT.

This sequence joins TRBV6-1 and TRBJ1-3; TRBD1 matches 7 bases. Germline assignment: CDR1 MNHNS and CDR2 SASEGT. The CDR3 is made up of 16 amino acids. V shed 1 base, J shed 2 bases, and the junction held 5 bases outside the gene matches. The CDR3 DNA reads TGTGCCAGCAGTGAAGTAAGGGGGCTACCTGGAAACACCATATATTTT. Translation gives CASSEVRGLPGNTIYF.

The V gene is TRBV7-2, the J gene TRBJ2-1, with TRBD2 identical over 8 bases. Germline V gene data show CDR1 as SGHTA and CDR2 as FQGNSA. Trimming took 0 bases from V and 7 from J; bases not matched to a gene: 20. CDR3 length: 20 residues. CDR3 sequence (DNA): TGTGCCAGCAGCTTAGCGCCAGGGGTCGGGCGGGGGGTCTTAGGTAATGAGCAGTTCTTC. Translation gives CASSLAPGVGRGVLGNEQFF.

CDR3: CASSYDRREQYF. The CDR3 DNA reads as TGTGCCAGCAGCTATGACAGAAGGGAGCAGTACTTC. The chain has TRBV5-4 and TRBJ2-7, with D maybe TRBD1 (5 bases). Per germline, CDR1 SGHNT and CDR2 YYREEE (reference sequence). The CDR3 is made up of 12 amino acids. V lost 3 bases and J 7 bases, leaving 11 bases between the germline ends.

The J gene is TRBJ2-7, the V gene TRBV7-9, with TRBD2 matching 8 bases. J lost 2 bases, V lost 6 bases, and 9 bases had no gene match. The CDR3 length is 15 residues. Germline V gene data show CDR1 as SEHNR and CDR2 as FQNEAQ (reference sequence). The CDR3 bases are TGTGCCAGCAGGTCGACAGCGGGGGTAACCTACGAGCAGTACTTC. Protein sequence: CASRSTAGVTYEQYF.

V gene TRBV3-1 (or the pseudogene TRBV3-2) combines with J gene TRBJ2-7; no clear D. Trimming left V 3 bases short and J 5 bases short, with 11 bases between. This CDR3 region has 13 residues. Germline CDR1 reads LGHDT; CDR2 reads YNNKEL (reference sequence). Written as DNA, the CDR3 is TGTGCCAGCAGCCACATACGAGGAGACGAGCAGTACTTC. Its protein is CASSHIRGDEQYF.

The V and J genes are TRBV7-2 and TRBJ1-5, with 9 bases that match TRBD1. Per germline, CDR1 SGHTA and CDR2 FQGNSA. Unmatched junction bases numbered 6, after V lost 0 bases and J lost 3 bases. The CDR3 consists of 17 residues. The DNA for the CDR3 is TGTGCCAGCAGCTTAGCCCGGGACAGGGTTTTCAATCAGCCCCAGCATTTT. This gives the protein CASSLARDRVFNQPQHF.

V gene TRBV7-2 combines with J gene TRBJ2-3; TRBD1 agrees at 7 bases. Germline V gene sequence: CDR1 SGHTA, CDR2 FQGNSA. The CDR3 contains 15 residues. The V and J ends lost 5 bases and 0 bases, in that order; junction bases with no gene match: 5. The CDR3 sequence is CASSATGPSTDTQYF. The CDR3 nucleotides are TGTGCCAGCAGCGCGACAGGGCCTAGCACAGATACGCAGTATTTT.

The rearrangement links TRBV28 to TRBJ1-3; 9 bases agree with TRBD1. The CDR3 runs to 16 residues. The germline CDR1 and CDR2 sequences are MDHEN and SYDVKM. Germline trimming cut 3 bases from V and 0 bases from J; bases unmatched to any gene: 3. Here the CDR3 DNA reads TGTGCCAGCAGTTTCCTGGGACAGGGCTCTGGAAACACCATATATTTT. Its protein product is CASSFLGQGSGNTIYF. Full variable domain (rest looked up from reference TRBV28 and TRBJ1-3): DVKVTQSSRYLVKRTGEKVFLECVQDMDHENMFWYRQDPGLGLRLIYFSYDVKMKEKGDIPEGYSVSREKKERFSLILESASTNQTSMYLCASSFLGQGSGNTIYFGEGSWLTVV.

The chain couples TRBV7-2 to TRBJ2-7, with TRBD2 matching 7 bases. Germline CDR1 SGHTA, CDR2 FQGNSA. V shed 4 bases and J 3 bases; nucleotides not matched to a gene: 9. CDR3 length: 15 residues. CDR3 coding DNA: TGTGCCAGCAGCTGGTTCGGGGGGTCTGGCTACGAGCAGTACTTC. It is translated as CASSWFGGSGYEQYF. Combining the CDR3 with reference TRBV7-2 and TRBJ2-7 gives the whole variable domain GAGVSQSPSNKVTEKGKDVELRCDPISGHTALYWYRQSLGQGLEFLIYFQGNSAPDKSGLPSDRFSAERTGGSVSTLTIQRTQQEDSAVYLCASSWFGGSGYEQYFGPGTRLTVT.

The rearrangement links TRBV21-1 to TRBJ2-4; the DNA was not used to check the table's D call, TRBD1. TRBV21-1 has pseudogene status. The CDR3 runs 14 residues. The CDR3 here is CASSKAGTENIQYF. DNA of the CDR3: TGTGCCAGCAGCAAAGCGGGGACAGAAAACATTCAGTACTTC.

V usage is TRBV28 and J usage is TRBJ1-3; D call uncertain. The ends were cut back, 3 bases at V and 4 bases at J, with 7 bases in the middle. The germline V gene has CDR1 MDHEN and CDR2 SYDVKM. The CDR3 consists of 13 residues. In DNA form, the CDR3 reads TGTGCCAGCAGTTTGTCGAGCGGAAACACCATATATTTT. The encoded protein is CASSLSSGNTIYF.

The genes are TRBV3-1 (or the pseudogene TRBV3-2) and TRBJ2-7, with 7 bases fitting TRBD1. The V gene end was trimmed by 4 bases and the J gene end by 4 bases; junction bases not matched to a gene: 10. The CDR3 consists of 15 residues. CDR1 is LGHDT, CDR2 YNNKEL, per germline (reference sequence). CDR3 in amino acids: CASSLGGKGAYEQYF. In DNA, the CDR3 is TGTGCCAGCAGCCTTGGGGGAAAGGGGGCTTACGAGCAGTACTTC.

The rearrangement links TRBV25-1 to TRBJ1-6, with 9 bases identical to TRBD1. The CDR3 is 15 amino acids. Germline values: CDR1 MGHDK, CDR2 SYGVNS. With 5 bases clipped from V and 8 bases from J, the junction kept 7 bases outside the gene matches. Written as DNA, the CDR3 is TGTGCCAGCAGTAAAAGGGACAGGGATGATTCACCCCTCCACTTT. Amino acid sequence: CASSKRDRDDSPLHF.

On this clone itself: Other DNA sequences from this sample encode an identical CDR3 as well. The V call is TRBV10-2, the J call TRBJ2-2; 14 nucleotides agree with TRBD2. V lost 9 bases and J lost 5; bases outside the gene matches: 5. CDR3 size: 15 residues. Germline V gene lookup returns CDR1 WSHSY and CDR2 SAAADI. The CDR3 coding sequence is TGCGCCAGTCGACTAGCGGGGGGGCCAACCGGGGAGCTGTTTTTT. It is translated as CASRLAGGPTGELFF.